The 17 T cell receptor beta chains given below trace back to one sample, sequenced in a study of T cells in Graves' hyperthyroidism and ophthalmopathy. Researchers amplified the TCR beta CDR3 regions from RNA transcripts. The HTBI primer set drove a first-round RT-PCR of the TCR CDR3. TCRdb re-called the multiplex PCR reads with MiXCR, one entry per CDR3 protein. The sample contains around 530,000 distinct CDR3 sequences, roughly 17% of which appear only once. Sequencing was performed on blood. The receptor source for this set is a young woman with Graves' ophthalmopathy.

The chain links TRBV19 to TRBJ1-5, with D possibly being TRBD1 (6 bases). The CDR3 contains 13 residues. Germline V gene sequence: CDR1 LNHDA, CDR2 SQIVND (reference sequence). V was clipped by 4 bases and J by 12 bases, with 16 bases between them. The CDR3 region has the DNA TGTGCCAGTAGTACCCTCGGGACGGGACACCAGCATTTT. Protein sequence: CASSTLGTGHQHF. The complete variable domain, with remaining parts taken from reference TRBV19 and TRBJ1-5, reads DGGITQSPKYLFRKEGQNVTLSCEQNLNHDAMYWYRQDPGQGLRLIYYSQIVNDFQKGDIAEGYSVSREKKESFPLTVTSAQKNPTAFYLCASSTLGTGHQHFGDGTRLSIL.

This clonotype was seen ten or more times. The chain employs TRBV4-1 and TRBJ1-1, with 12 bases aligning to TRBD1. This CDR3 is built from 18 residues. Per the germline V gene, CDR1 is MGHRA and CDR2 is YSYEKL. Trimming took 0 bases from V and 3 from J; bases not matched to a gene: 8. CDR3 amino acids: CASSQDPYRDRGHTEAFF. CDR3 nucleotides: TGCGCCAGCAGCCAAGATCCCTACCGGGACAGGGGGCACACTGAAGCTTTCTTT.

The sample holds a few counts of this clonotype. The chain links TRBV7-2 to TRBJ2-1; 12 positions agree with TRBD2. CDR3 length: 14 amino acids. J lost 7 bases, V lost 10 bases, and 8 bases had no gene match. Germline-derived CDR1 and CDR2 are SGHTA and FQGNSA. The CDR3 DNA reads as TGTGCCATCCTAGCGGGGGGGCCATCGAATGAGCAGTTCTTC. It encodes CAILAGGPSNEQFF.

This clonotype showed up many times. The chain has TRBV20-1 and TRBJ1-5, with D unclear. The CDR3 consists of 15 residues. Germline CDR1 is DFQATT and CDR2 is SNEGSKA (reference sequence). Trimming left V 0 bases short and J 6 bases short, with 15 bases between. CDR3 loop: CSARDRQVETQPQHF. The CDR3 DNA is TGCAGTGCTAGAGATCGGCAGGTTGAAACTCAGCCCCAGCATTTT.

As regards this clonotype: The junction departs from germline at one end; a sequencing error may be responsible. Here the CDR3 DNA reads TGTGCCAGCAGTTACTCGACGGGTGGGGAGCTGTTTTTT. It is translated as CASSYSTGGELFF. The chain is built from TRBV6-4 and TRBJ2-2; no firm D call. The V gene's germline CDR1 is MRHNA and CDR2 SNTAGT. The CDR3 has 13 amino acids.

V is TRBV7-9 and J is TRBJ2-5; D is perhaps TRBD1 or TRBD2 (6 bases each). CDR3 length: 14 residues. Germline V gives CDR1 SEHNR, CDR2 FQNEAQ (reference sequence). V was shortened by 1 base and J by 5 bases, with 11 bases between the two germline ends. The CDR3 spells CASSLEGGGETQYF. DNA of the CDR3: TGTGCCAGCAGCTTAGAGGGGGGCGGGGAGACCCAGTACTTC.

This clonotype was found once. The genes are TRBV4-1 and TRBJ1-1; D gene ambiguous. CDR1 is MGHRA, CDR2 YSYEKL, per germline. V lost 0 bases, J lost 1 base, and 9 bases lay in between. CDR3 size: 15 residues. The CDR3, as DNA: TGCGCCAGCAGCCAAGAGCAGTACTCGAACACTGAAGCTTTCTTT. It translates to CASSQEQYSNTEAFF.

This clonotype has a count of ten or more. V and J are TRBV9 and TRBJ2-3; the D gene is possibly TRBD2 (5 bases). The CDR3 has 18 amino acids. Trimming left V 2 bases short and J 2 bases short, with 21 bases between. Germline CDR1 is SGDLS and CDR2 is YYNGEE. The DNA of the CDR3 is TGTGCCAGCAGCGTCGGAACAAGCGGAGTTAGGAACACAGATACGCAGTATTTT. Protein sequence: CASSVGTSGVRNTDTQYF.

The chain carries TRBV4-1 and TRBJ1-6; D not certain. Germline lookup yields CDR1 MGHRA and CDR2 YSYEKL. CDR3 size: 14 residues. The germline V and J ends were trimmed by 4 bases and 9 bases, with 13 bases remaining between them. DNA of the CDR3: TGCGCCAGCAGCCCCGGCCGGGTTCCTTCACCCCTCCACTTT. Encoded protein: CASSPGRVPSPLHF.

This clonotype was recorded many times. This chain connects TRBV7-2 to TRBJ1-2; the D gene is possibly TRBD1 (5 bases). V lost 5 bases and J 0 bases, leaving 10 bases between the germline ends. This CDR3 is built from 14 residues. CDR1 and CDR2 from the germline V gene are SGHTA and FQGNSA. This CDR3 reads CASSTRQTNYGYTF. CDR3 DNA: TGTGCCAGCAGCACGAGACAGACTAACTATGGCTACACCTTC.

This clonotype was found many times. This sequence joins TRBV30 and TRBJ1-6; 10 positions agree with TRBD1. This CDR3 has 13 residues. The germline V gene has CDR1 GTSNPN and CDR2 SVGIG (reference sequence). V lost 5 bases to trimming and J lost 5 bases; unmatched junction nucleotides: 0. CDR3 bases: TGTGCCTGGGGGACAGGGGATAATTCACCCCTCCACTTT. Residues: CAWGTGDNSPLHF.

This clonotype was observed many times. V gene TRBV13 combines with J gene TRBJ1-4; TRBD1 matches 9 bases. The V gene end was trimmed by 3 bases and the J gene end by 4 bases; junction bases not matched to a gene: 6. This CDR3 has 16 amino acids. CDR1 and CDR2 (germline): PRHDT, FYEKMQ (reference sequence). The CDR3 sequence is CASSLNRGPGNEKLFF. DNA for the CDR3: TGTGCCAGCAGCTTGAACAGGGGGCCCGGTAATGAAAAACTGTTTTTT.

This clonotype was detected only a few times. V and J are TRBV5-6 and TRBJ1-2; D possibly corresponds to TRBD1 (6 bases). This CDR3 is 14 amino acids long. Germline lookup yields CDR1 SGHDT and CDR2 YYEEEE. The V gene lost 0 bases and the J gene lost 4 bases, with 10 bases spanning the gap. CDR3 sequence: CASSLDRDRYGYTF. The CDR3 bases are TGTGCCAGCAGCTTGGACAGGGACCGCTATGGCTACACCTTC.

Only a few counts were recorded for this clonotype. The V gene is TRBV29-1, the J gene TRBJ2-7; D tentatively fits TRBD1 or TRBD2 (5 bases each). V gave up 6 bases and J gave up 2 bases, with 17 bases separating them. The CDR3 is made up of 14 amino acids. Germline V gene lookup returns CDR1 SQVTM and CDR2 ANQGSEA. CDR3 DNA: TGCAGCGTGGGCATGGGCCAGGGAGCCTACGAGCAGTACTTC. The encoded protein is CSVGMGQGAYEQYF.

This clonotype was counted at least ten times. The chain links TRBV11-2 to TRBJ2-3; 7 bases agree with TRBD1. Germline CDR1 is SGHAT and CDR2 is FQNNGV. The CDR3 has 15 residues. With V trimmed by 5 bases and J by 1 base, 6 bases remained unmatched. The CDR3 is CASSPQTGGTDTQYF. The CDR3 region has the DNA TGTGCCAGCAGCCCCCAAACAGGGGGCACAGATACGCAGTATTTT.

The CDR3 protein is CASSFLHTSYNEQFF. In DNA, the CDR3 is TGTGCCAGCAGCTTTCTACACACCTCCTACAATGAGCAGTTCTTC. The J gene is TRBJ2-1, the V gene TRBV7-9; D remains unclear. The germline gives CDR1 SEHNR, CDR2 FQNEAQ (reference sequence). The CDR3 sequence is 15 residues long. The germline V and J ends were trimmed by 3 bases and 0 bases, with 9 bases remaining between them.

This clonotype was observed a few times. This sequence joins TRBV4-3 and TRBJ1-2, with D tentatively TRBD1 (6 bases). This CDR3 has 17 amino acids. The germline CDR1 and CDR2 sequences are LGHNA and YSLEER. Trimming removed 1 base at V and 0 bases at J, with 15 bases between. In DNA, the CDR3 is TGCGCCAGCAGCCAAGCCCCCGGGACAAGATCTAACTATGGCTACACCTTC. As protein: CASSQAPGTRSNYGYTF.